This T cell receptor (beta chain) was observed in a study of T cells in tuberculosis. Overall study: CD1B tetramers identified T cells specific for mycobacterial lipid GMM. A South African cohort included IGRA-negative adolescents, latently infected IGRA-positive adolescents and adults with active tuberculosis.

Latent tuberculosis screening used tuberculin skin test and IGRA at entry. On this clone: Its antigen is as yet unknown.

Study results and limitations: Active tuberculosis cases were adults; controls were adolescents.

Germline assignment: CDR1 GTSNPN and CDR2 SVGIG (reference sequence). The CDR3 sequence is 16 residues long. J gave up 2 bases and V 3 bases, and 8 bases lay outside the gene matches. Libraries were prepared by immunoSEQ multiplex PCR; TCRdb keeps only in-frame clonotypes and omits some of them. The sample contains 37,000 or so clones, 94% of which appear only once. This sequence originates from a donor between 10 and 35 years old with latent tuberculosis or without tuberculosis infection. Some clones in this sample may be carry-over from other donors' samples. Material: PBMCs. The chain combines TRBV30 with TRBJ2-5, with 11 bases matching TRBD2. CDR3 coding DNA: TGTGCCTGGAGCCCCTTTAGCGGGGGGGAACAAGAGACCCAGTACTTC. This sequence encodes CAWSPFSGGEQETQYF.